These 29 T cell receptor beta chains originate from one sample sequenced in a study of cytomegalovirus exposure and HLA in healthy donors. Primers for the PCR totalled 60 Vbeta and 13 Jbeta. The repertoire was sequenced with immunoSEQ multiplex PCR; TCRdb's copy has only in-frame clones and lacks some. Among 68,000 or so clones listed, over 75% were seen once. Sequencing used PBMCs. Receptors originate from a woman in her twenties or thirties in good health and CMV-seronegative.

The sample holds one count of this clone. The chain joins TRBV29-1 to TRBJ2-7; 10 bases fit TRBD2. This CDR3 region has 13 residues. V was clipped by 6 bases and J by 6 bases; unmatched bases: 8. In germline, CDR1 is SQVTM, CDR2 ANQGSEA. The DNA of the CDR3 is TGCAGCGTCCCCCGAGCGGGAGGGAGCGAGCAGTACTTC. Protein product: CSVPRAGGSEQYF.

CDR3 amino acids: CASSSFSSGRSGYEQYF. DNA of the CDR3: TGTGCCAGCAGCTCCTTTTCTAGCGGGAGATCGGGCTACGAGCAGTACTTC. The V and J genes are TRBV5-4 and TRBJ2-7, with TRBD2 matching 10 bases. Germline V lookup: CDR1 SGHNT, CDR2 YYREEE (reference sequence). J lost 3 bases, V lost 3 bases, and 12 bases had no gene match. The CDR3 covers 17 residues. Combining the CDR3 with reference TRBV5-4 and TRBJ2-7 gives the whole variable domain ETGVTQSPTHLIKTRGQQVTLRCSSQSGHNTVSWYQQALGQGPQFIFQYYREEENGRGNFPPRFSGLQFPNYSSELNVNALELDDSALYLCASSSFSSGRSGYEQYFGPGTRLTVT.

The rearrangement links TRBV30 to TRBJ2-7; a possible D gene is TRBD1 (5 bases). Between the trimmed V and J ends, which lost 3 bases and 2 bases, there was a span of 14 bases. CDR1 and CDR2 from the germline V gene are GTSNPN and SVGIG (reference sequence). This CDR3 spans 14 amino acids. Written as DNA, the CDR3 is TGTGCCTGGAGGCAAGGGGATAACCCCTACGAGCAGTACTTC. Protein sequence: CAWRQGDNPYEQYF.

The V call is TRBV10-2, the J call TRBJ2-7; D remains unclear. CDR3 length: 11 residues. Germline values: CDR1 WSHSY, CDR2 SAAADI. V was trimmed by 6 bases and J by 3 bases, leaving 6 bases between them. In DNA, the CDR3 is TGCGCCAGCAGATACAGCTACGAGCAGTACTTC. As protein: CASRYSYEQYF.

The CDR3 here is CASSQGGASGGGGTDTQYF. In DNA, the CDR3 is TGTGCCAGCAGCCAAGGAGGGGCTAGCGGGGGGGGAGGCACAGATACGCAGTATTTT. The rearrangement links TRBV4-2 to TRBJ2-3; 12 nucleotides align to TRBD2. Germline CDR1 is LGHNA and CDR2 is YNFKEQ. The ends lost 1 base at V and 1 base at J; junction bases unmatched: 9. This CDR3 contains 19 residues.

The chain carries TRBV9 and TRBJ2-5, with 7 bases identical to TRBD1. This CDR3 is 15 amino acids long. Germline values: CDR1 SGDLS, CDR2 YYNGEE. The V and J ends lost 3 bases and 4 bases, in that order; junction bases with no gene match: 9. The CDR3 protein is CASSEGPGTAETQYF. The CDR3 DNA follows: TGTGCCAGCAGCGAGGGACCCGGGACAGCAGAGACCCAGTACTTC.

The CDR3 region is CAWSAAYEQYF. CDR3 in DNA: TGTGCCTGGAGTGCCGCCTACGAGCAGTACTTC. The rearrangement joins TRBV30 to TRBJ2-7; the D is unclear. From germline, CDR1 is GTSNPN and CDR2 SVGIG (reference sequence). The V and J ends lost 1 base and 2 bases respectively, with 3 bases between them. CDR3 length: 11 residues.

The CDR3 sequence is CASSPTGITQYF. The CDR3 coding sequence is TGTGCCAGCAGTCCGACAGGTATTACGCAGTATTTT. This chain joins TRBV27 and TRBJ2-3; TRBD1 is a possible D gene (6 bases). Trimming took off 5 bases at V and 8 bases at J, with 11 bases between the two ends. The length of the CDR3 is 12 residues. Germline V gene lookup returns CDR1 MNHEY and CDR2 SMNVEV (reference sequence).

A few counts support this clone. V gene TRBV9 combines with J gene TRBJ2-6; TRBD2 matches 12 bases. Per the germline V gene, CDR1 is SGDLS and CDR2 is YYNGEE. The ends lost 3 bases at V and 3 bases at J; junction bases unmatched: 7. The CDR3 runs to 18 residues. The CDR3 region has the DNA TGTGCCAGCAGCGGGACACTAGCGGGAGGTAGTGGGGCCAACGTCCTGACTTTC. Its protein product is CASSGTLAGGSGANVLTF.

The chain couples TRBV29-1 to TRBJ1-5, with D possibly matching TRBD1 (6 bases). The CDR3 is 16 amino acids. Germline V CDR1 and CDR2: SQVTM, ANQGSEA. Trimming removed 8 bases at V and 3 bases at J, with 23 bases between. The CDR3 DNA is TGCAGCCCCCCATCCCAGGGGACCCGGAACAATCAGCCCCAGCATTTT. It codes for CSPPSQGTRNNQPQHF. Together with reference TRBV29-1 and TRBJ1-5, the CDR3 gives the full variable domain: SAVISQKPSRDICQRGTSLTIQCQVDSQVTMMFWYRQQPGQSLTLIATANQGSEATYESGFVIDKFPISRPNLTFSTLTVSNMSPEDSSIYLCSPPSQGTRNNQPQHFGDGTRLSIL.

The chain uses TRBV7-9 and TRBJ1-4; D unclear. V gave up 5 bases and J gave up 2 bases, with 24 bases separating them. From germline, CDR1 is SEHNR and CDR2 FQNEAQ (reference sequence). The CDR3 spans 19 residues. The CDR3 DNA sequence: TGTGCCAGCAGCCCGGCTCCTGGGAGGGAACGGGCGACTAATGAAAAACTGTTTTTT. The encoded protein is CASSPAPGRERATNEKLFF.

This chain uses TRBV10-3 with TRBJ1-5; D may be TRBD1 (5 bases). Germline assignment: CDR1 ENHRY and CDR2 SYGVKD. The germline V and J ends were trimmed by 4 bases and 8 bases, with 12 bases remaining between them. The CDR3 runs to 13 residues. The DNA of the CDR3 is TGTGCCATCAGTGGGGGGGGTATGGAGCCCCAGCATTTT. Residues: CAISGGGMEPQHF.

This clone was observed once. The identical CDR3 is also encoded by other nucleotide sequences in the sample. The chain couples TRBV29-1 to TRBJ2-7; D ambiguous. V shed 5 bases and J shed 0 bases, with 11 bases lying between them. CDR1 is SQVTM and CDR2 is ANQGSEA in the germline V gene. The CDR3 loop spans 13 amino acids. In DNA, the CDR3 is TGCAGCGTTAGTGAGAAGATCTCCTACGAGCAGTACTTC. It encodes CSVSEKISYEQYF.

The chain links TRBV2 to TRBJ2-1; TRBD2 aligns across 14 bases. There are 17 residues in the CDR3. The junction had 9 bases not matched to a gene; V was cut back by 6 bases and J by 5 bases. Germline CDR1 and CDR2: SNHLY and FYNNEI. Here the CDR3 reads CASRERTSGGSNNEQFF. As DNA, the CDR3 is TGTGCCAGCAGGGAGCGGACTAGCGGGGGGTCTAACAATGAGCAGTTCTTC. The full variable domain, with the rest looked up from reference TRBV2 and TRBJ2-1, is EPEVTQTPSHQVTQMGQEVILRCVPISNHLYFYWYRQILGQKVEFLVSFYNNEISEKSEIFDDQFSVERPDGSNFTLKIRSTKLEDSAMYFCASRERTSGGSNNEQFFGPGTRLTVL.

This sequence joins TRBV25-1 and TRBJ1-2; 10 bases line up with TRBD1. The CDR3 totals 15 residues. Losses at the gene ends were 4 bases for V and 5 bases for J; bases not matched to a gene: 7. Germline V gene data show CDR1 as MGHDK and CDR2 as SYGVNS. In nucleotides, the CDR3 is TGTGCCAGCAGTGTTCGACAGGGGGCGGGTTATGGCTACACCTTC. Protein: CASSVRQGAGYGYTF.

This clone was observed a handful of times. The rearrangement uses TRBV28 and TRBJ1-2, with 12 bases identical to TRBD1. V shed 5 bases, J shed 4 bases, and the junction held 11 bases outside the gene matches. This CDR3 contains 17 residues. Germline loops: CDR1 MDHEN, CDR2 SYDVKM. This chain's CDR3 is CASSTGTGGIWRYGYTF. The CDR3 coding sequence is TGTGCCAGCAGTACCGGGACAGGGGGCATCTGGCGCTATGGCTACACCTTC.

The sample holds one count of this clone. This rearrangement joins TRBV1 to TRBJ1-1; the D call in the table, TRBD1, was not verified against the DNA. TRBV1 is reported as a pseudogene. This CDR3 is 16 amino acids long. The CDR3 DNA follows: TGCACCAGCAGCCCCCGACAGGATGGGATGAACACTGAAGCTTTCTTT. This translates into CTSSPRQDGMNTEAFF.

The J gene is TRBJ2-7, the V gene TRBV4-3; 15 bases are shared with TRBD2. Germline trimming cut 4 bases from V and 6 bases from J; bases unmatched to any gene: 4. Germline V CDR1 and CDR2: LGHNA, YSLEER. This CDR3 contains 15 residues. The CDR3 DNA follows: TGCGCCAGCAGCCCGGGACTAGCGGGAGGAGGCGAGCAGTACTTC. It yields the protein CASSPGLAGGGEQYF.

The chain combines TRBV7-9 with TRBJ2-7; 9 bases fit TRBD2. The CDR3 spans 14 residues. With V trimmed by 5 bases and J by 3 bases, 5 bases remained unmatched. The germline V gene encodes CDR1 SEHNR and CDR2 FQNEAQ (reference sequence). The CDR3 sequence is CASSPERGDYEQYF. CDR3 DNA sequence: TGTGCCAGCAGCCCTGAGCGGGGGGACTACGAGCAGTACTTC.

This chain links TRBV7-6 with TRBJ1-1, with no clear D. Trimming removed 2 bases from V and 0 bases from J, with 19 bases in between. This CDR3 has 18 residues. The germline V gene has CDR1 SGHVS and CDR2 FNYEAQ. CDR3 amino acids: CASSLQNPTQTMNTEAFF. In DNA form, the CDR3 reads TGTGCCAGCAGCTTACAAAATCCTACACAGACAATGAACACTGAAGCTTTCTTT.

V gene TRBV6-5 combines with J gene TRBJ2-7, with D perhaps TRBD2 (7 bases). Trimming cost V 6 bases and J 7 bases, with 10 bases left between them. This CDR3 is 11 amino acids long. Germline CDR1 is MNHEY and CDR2 is SVGAGI. Written as DNA, the CDR3 is TGTGCCAGCAGGGGAGGGGGGGAGCAGTACTTC. Protein product: CASRGGGEQYF.

This clone was counted a single time. For the CDR3, the DNA is TGCGCCAGCAGCCGTGAAACCGGGAGTTCCTACGAGCAGTACTTC. Translation gives CASSRETGSSYEQYF. J is TRBJ2-7 and V is TRBV4-1, with a tentative D call TRBD2 (6 bases). From germline, CDR1 is MGHRA and CDR2 YSYEKL. The CDR3 runs 15 residues. V was shortened by 4 bases and J by 1 base, with 14 bases between the two germline ends.

The V and J genes are TRBV7-8 and TRBJ1-2; TRBD1 aligns across 7 bases. From germline, CDR1 is SGHVS and CDR2 FQNEAQ. The CDR3 has 14 amino acids. The V gene end was trimmed by 1 base and the J gene end by 4 bases; junction bases not matched to a gene: 3. CDR3 in amino acids: CASSLERDSYGYTF. The CDR3 coding sequence is TGTGCCAGCAGCTTAGAACGGGACAGCTATGGCTACACCTTC.

V gene TRBV7-9 combines with J gene TRBJ2-7, with D possibly matching TRBD1 (6 bases). The ends were cut back, 4 bases at V and 1 base at J, with 14 bases in the middle. The CDR3 totals 15 residues. Germline V gives CDR1 SEHNR, CDR2 FQNEAQ (reference sequence). The CDR3 region is CASSSYQGPSYEQYF. In nucleotides, the CDR3 is TGTGCCAGCAGCTCATATCAGGGGCCTTCCTACGAGCAGTACTTC.

This clone has only a few counts. CDR3 in amino acids: CASSAGEGGSEQYF. CDR3 coding DNA: TGTGCCAGCAGTGCTGGGGAGGGGGGGTCCGAGCAGTACTTC. The chain combines TRBV6-1 with TRBJ2-7; tentative D call: TRBD2 (7 bases). CDR3 size: 14 residues. The V end was cut by 4 bases, the J end by 6 bases, with 16 bases between. Germline lookup yields CDR1 MNHNS and CDR2 SASEGT.

V and J are TRBV5-1 and TRBJ1-1; D gene uncertain. Germline CDR1 is SGHRS and CDR2 is YFSETQ. Deletions cut 4 bases from V and 1 base from J, with 8 bases between. The CDR3 sequence is 13 residues long. CDR3 in amino acids: CASSLESNTEAFF. The CDR3, as DNA: TGCGCCAGCAGCCTCGAGTCGAACACTGAAGCTTTCTTT.

This clone is a singleton in its sample. V is TRBV7-2 and J is TRBJ2-7, with D possibly matching TRBD1 (5 bases). Germline V gene lookup returns CDR1 SGHTA and CDR2 FQGNSA. Trimming stripped 3 bases from V and 0 bases from J, with 12 bases between. The CDR3 contains 15 residues. The CDR3 reads CASSLHHRSSYEQYF. CDR3 DNA sequence: TGTGCCAGCAGCTTGCACCACAGGAGCTCCTACGAGCAGTACTTC.

The chain uses TRBV29-1 and TRBJ1-2; perhaps TRBD1 as D (5 bases). Trimming cost V 3 bases and J 8 bases, with 13 bases left between them. This CDR3 contains 12 residues. In germline, CDR1 is SQVTM, CDR2 ANQGSEA. CDR3 sequence: CSVERSGDGYTF. CDR3 DNA sequence: TGCAGCGTTGAGCGAAGCGGGGACGGCTACACCTTC.

This clone was counted between two and nine times. The chain recombines TRBV6-5 with TRBJ2-1; 7 bases agree with TRBD1. Germline V lookup: CDR1 MNHEY, CDR2 SVGAGI. The CDR3 has 15 residues. Losses at the gene ends were 5 bases for V and 4 bases for J; bases not matched to a gene: 8. In DNA, the CDR3 is TGTGCCAGCAGTCAAGACAGGGTCGATTACAATGAGCAGTTCTTC. It encodes CASSQDRVDYNEQFF.